This T cell receptor (beta chain) is from a study of blood T cell repertoires in COVID-19. Study overall: Some COVID-19 samples were acute and others convalescent; all came from the United States, Italy and Spain. Sources were T cells, B-cell-depleted T cells, or PBMCs; the material itself was cDNA or gDNA.

The repertoire was sequenced with immunoSEQ multiplex PCR; TCRdb's copy has only in-frame clones and lacks some. The sample consists of some 280,000 clones, roughly 85% of them appearing once. Trimming removed 0 bases from V and 3 bases from J, with 12 bases in between. From germline, CDR1 is GTSNPN and CDR2 SVGIG (reference sequence). The CDR3 loop spans 15 amino acids. The sequenced sample consisted of peripheral blood. This sequence originates from a woman in her 30s with active or convalescent COVID-19. The V call is TRBV30, the J call TRBJ1-5; D is undetermined. The CDR3 region has the DNA TGTGCCTGGAGTGTAACCGGCAGACTCAATCAGCCCCAGCATTTT. Its translation is CAWSVTGRLNQPQHF.